This T cell receptor beta chain was sequenced for a study of blood T cells in healthy people across ages. CDR1 SEHNR and CDR2 FQNEAQ come from the germline V gene (reference sequence). The CDR3 has 14 residues. Through a sample-barcoded 5' primer and a J-beta primer mix, a second PCR was run for roughly 7 to 12 cycles. TCRdb re-called the 5' RACE reads with MiXCR, one entry per CDR3 protein. The sample carries roughly 1.5 million distinct CDR3 sequences, roughly 43% recorded once. The chain has TRBV7-9 and TRBJ2-7, with D tentatively TRBD2 (5 bases). The J call may be incorrect, as the DNA end agrees better with TRBJ2-5. This TCR was recovered from a young woman in good health. The sequenced material came from blood. The CDR3 spells CASSLIISEGTQYF. CDR3 coding DNA: TGTGCCAGCAGCTTAATAATTAGCGAAGGGACCCAGTACTTC.